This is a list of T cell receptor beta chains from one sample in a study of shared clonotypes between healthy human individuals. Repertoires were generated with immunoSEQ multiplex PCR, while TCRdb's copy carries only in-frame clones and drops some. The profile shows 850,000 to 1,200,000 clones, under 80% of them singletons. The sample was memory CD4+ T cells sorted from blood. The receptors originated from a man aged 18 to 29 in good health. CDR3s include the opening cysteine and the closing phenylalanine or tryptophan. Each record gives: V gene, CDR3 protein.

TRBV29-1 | CSIFGQSNSYNEQFF
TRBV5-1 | CASSPGTSGRRTDTQYF
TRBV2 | CASRGQVQTYEQYF
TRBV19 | CASSADGTSAYGYTF
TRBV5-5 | CASSLGGEGHSPLHF
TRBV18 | CASCGQGCTEAFF
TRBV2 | CASSRPIQGNEQFF
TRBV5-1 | CASSTGTGDTEAFF
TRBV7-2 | CASSKDSREYGYTF
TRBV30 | CAWSQGYTEAFF
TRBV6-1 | CASLLSTLFYGYTF
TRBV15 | CATSRDMDLGNSPLHF
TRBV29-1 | CSAEDSSNEKLFF
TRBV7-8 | CASSLTQGGSYEQYF
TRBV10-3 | CAISGRAEAGELFF
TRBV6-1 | CASSEFMGIPNYGYTF
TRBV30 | CAWTKIPGQGGGYTF
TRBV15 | CATSSSGLGPEKKTQYF
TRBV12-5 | CASGLVPLGRHEQYF
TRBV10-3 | CASNRGLVNEQFF
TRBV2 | CASSDQGGPYEQYF
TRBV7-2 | CASRLTGEPLETQYF
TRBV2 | CASLVYNEQFF
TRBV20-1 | CRAYSPGGYTF
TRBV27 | CASSLQGLATDTQYF
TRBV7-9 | CASSGTGASYEQYF
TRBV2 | CASSGDRGRETQYF
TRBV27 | CASSFDRLGFHNEQFF
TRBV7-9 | CASSPGSRDYTDTQYF
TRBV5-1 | CASRPGQGAGEQYF
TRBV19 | CASSLQGANTEAFF
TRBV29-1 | CSGKSGQYEQYF
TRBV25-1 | CASRGPTTSYEQYF
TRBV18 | CASSPPGGDSNQPQHF
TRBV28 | CASSQTGPYGYTF
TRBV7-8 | CASSLERGGYTF
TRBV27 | CASRAQDRGYGYTF
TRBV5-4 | CASSPRQGTGELFF
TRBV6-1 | CASSELEGWNSPLHF
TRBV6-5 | CASRPPTDSYGYTF
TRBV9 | CASSVAQGGHYGYTF
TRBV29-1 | CSVDRAGYGYTF
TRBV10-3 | CAITGDRGGGYTF
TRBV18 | CASSPPNGQGVIEKLFF
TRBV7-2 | CASSLESTGANVLTF
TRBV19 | CASSIYRSRRDSYGYTF
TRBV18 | CASSPQREGRTTDTQYF
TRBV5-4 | CASSQPGGRADTQYF
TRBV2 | CASRGTFQTGNTIYF
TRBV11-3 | CASSLDQTTEAFF
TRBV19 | CASNQGPNTEAFF